Listed here is a single T cell receptor (beta chain). Its antigen remains unidentified. The data are from a study of blood T cells in healthy people across ages. General study results and limits: Per million T cells, TCR beta diversity dropped about linearly as age rose. The percentage of naive T cells correlated strongly with TCR beta diversity.

The CDR3 loop spans 15 amino acids. The V segment lost 2 bases and the J segment 2 bases; nucleotides outside the gene matches: 3. Germline V gene lookup returns CDR1 DFQATT and CDR2 SNEGSKA (reference sequence). A second PCR, run for about 6 to 12 cycles, used a sample-barcoded 5' primer plus a J-beta primer mix. TCRdb ran MiXCR on the 5' RACE reads and lists one entry per CDR3 protein. The sample yields some 760,000 distinct CDR3 sequences, approximately 25% seen once. These data also featured in a second study, about T cells of mothers and their children. As that study records: Five or six children and their three healthy Caucasian mothers were the donors.

Specimen: blood. The clonotype was recovered from a boy aged 10-17 years in good health. The J gene is TRBJ2-3, the V gene TRBV20-1, with TRBD2 matching over 11 bases. CDR3 sequence: CSARLAGGITDTQYF. CDR3 nucleotide sequence: TGCAGTGCTAGACTAGCGGGAGGAATCACAGATACGCAGTATTTT.